These 29 T cell receptor beta chains were all obtained from the same sample, sequenced in a study of shared clonotypes between healthy human individuals. Profiled with immunoSEQ multiplex PCR; TCRdb holds only in-frame clones, not every one. The table shows 2 million to 2.5 million clones, with roughly 93% occurring only once. The specimen sequenced was naive CD4+ T cells from PBMCs. Specified subset: CD45RA+ positively selected. The receptor source for this set is a man between 18 and 29 years old in good health. Some clones in this sample may be carry-over from other donors' samples.

This chain links TRBV7-2 with TRBJ2-3; a weak D match, TRBD1 (6 bases). The CDR3 length is 18 residues. V lost 2 bases and J lost 1, with 19 bases in between. The germline V gene has CDR1 SGHTA and CDR2 FQGNSA. CDR3 region: CASSLFWPARTGTDTQYF. Written as DNA, the CDR3 is TGTGCCAGCAGCTTATTTTGGCCCGCGAGGACAGGCACAGATACGCAGTATTTT.

The V and J genes are TRBV18 and TRBJ1-2, with TRBD1 matching over 7 bases. Germline CDR1 and CDR2: KGHSH and LQKENI. V lost 3 bases, J lost 4 bases, and 11 bases stayed unmatched. This CDR3 region has 16 residues. CDR3 bases: TGTGCCAGCTCACCCTCGGTAGACAGGGAACTCTATGGCTACACCTTC. Amino acids: CASSPSVDRELYGYTF.

As to this clone: The junction does not match germline at one end; this may be a read error. The rearrangement links TRBV5-5 to TRBJ1-2; no clear D. The CDR3 has 12 amino acids. CDR1 and CDR2 (germline): SGHKS, YYEKEE (reference sequence). The CDR3 DNA reads TGTGCCAGCAGCACCGACGGCAGAGTGAACGCCTTC. The encoded protein is CASSTDGRVNAF.

V is TRBV2 and J is TRBJ2-1; 8 nucleotides match TRBD2. The germline V gene has CDR1 SNHLY and CDR2 FYNNEI. This CDR3 is 17 amino acids long. After removal of 5 bases from V and 7 bases from J, the junction contained 16 bases not matched to a gene. Written as DNA, the CDR3 is TGTGCCAGCAGTCTGCTTCCACTAGCGGCTACTTTGAATGAGCAGTTCTTC. It specifies CASSLLPLAATLNEQFF. Supplemented by reference TRBV2 and TRBJ2-1, the full variable domain reads EPEVTQTPSHQVTQMGQEVILRCVPISNHLYFYWYRQILGQKVEFLVSFYNNEISEKSEIFDDQFSVERPDGSNFTLKIRSTKLEDSAMYFCASSLLPLAATLNEQFFGPGTRLTVL.

The V gene is TRBV10-3, the J gene TRBJ2-1, with TRBD2 matching over 8 bases. The V segment lost 4 bases and the J segment 1 base; nucleotides outside the gene matches: 6. In germline, CDR1 is ENHRY, CDR2 SYGVKD. The CDR3 loop spans 16 amino acids. The CDR3 is CAISGISGISYNEQFF. The CDR3 DNA is TGTGCCATCAGTGGGATTAGCGGGATATCCTACAATGAGCAGTTCTTC.

The chain joins TRBV19 to TRBJ2-7; D may be TRBD1 (7 bases). Trimming took 6 bases from V and 1 from J, leaving 16 bases between them. This CDR3 spans 15 amino acids. Germline V gene sequence: CDR1 LNHDA, CDR2 SQIVND (reference sequence). CDR3 amino acids: CASSPTTGRSYEQYF. For the CDR3, the DNA is TGTGCCAGTAGCCCTACGACAGGGAGGTCCTACGAGCAGTACTTC.

The gene calls are TRBV7-8 and TRBJ2-7, with D perhaps TRBD1 (6 bases). The length of the CDR3 is 15 residues. Germline loops: CDR1 SGHVS, CDR2 FQNEAQ. Trimming removed 6 bases from V and 6 bases from J, with 21 bases in between. The CDR3 loop is CASSHTAGQTGEQYF. The DNA of the CDR3 is TGTGCCAGCAGTCATACGGCAGGCCAGACAGGCGAGCAGTACTTC.

The chain links TRBV19 to TRBJ1-5; D is undetermined. The CDR3 extends over 13 amino acids. Germline-derived CDR1 and CDR2 are LNHDA and SQIVND (reference sequence). With 8 bases removed from V and 4 bases from J, the gap between germline ends came to 12 bases. In nucleotides, the CDR3 is TGTGCCAGTTCCATGGAGATAAATCAGCCCCAGCATTTT. It specifies CASSMEINQPQHF.

The chain is built from TRBV5-6 and TRBJ1-1; tentatively, D is TRBD1 (6 bases). This CDR3 has 14 amino acids. V was shortened by 4 bases and J by 6 bases, with 16 bases between the two germline ends. Germline lookup yields CDR1 SGHDT and CDR2 YYEEEE. The CDR3 reads CASSRREQGSEAFF. CDR3 bases: TGTGCCAGCAGCCGTCGGGAACAGGGATCTGAAGCTTTCTTT.

This clone was found once. This chain connects TRBV6-1 to TRBJ2-7, with TRBD1 matching 12 bases. The germline CDR1 and CDR2 sequences are MNHNS and SASEGT. This CDR3 has 17 amino acids. V dropped 3 bases and J dropped 9; count of bases not matched to a gene: 15. The DNA for the CDR3 is TGTGCCAGCAGTGACGGCTTCCGGGACAGGGGGCGCATTTGGCAGTACTTC. Residues: CASSDGFRDRGRIWQYF.

The rearrangement uses TRBV4-1 and TRBJ2-1; TRBD2 agrees at 14 bases. V shed 4 bases and J 1 base; nucleotides not matched to a gene: 9. From germline, CDR1 is MGHRA and CDR2 YSYEKL. CDR3 length equals 19 residues. CDR3 protein: CASSRTRLAGGPSYNEQFF. The DNA of the CDR3 is TGCGCCAGCAGCCGCACCCGACTAGCGGGAGGGCCTTCCTACAATGAGCAGTTCTTC.

The gene calls are TRBV7-8 and TRBJ1-1, with D perhaps matching TRBD1 (6 bases). This CDR3 comprises 15 residues. V shed 5 bases and J shed 1 base, with 14 bases lying between them. Germline values: CDR1 SGHVS, CDR2 FQNEAQ. The CDR3: CASSLTTGENTEAFF. The CDR3 nucleotides are TGTGCCAGCAGCCTAACGACAGGCGAGAACACTGAAGCTTTCTTT.

The genes are TRBV5-4 and TRBJ1-2; 8 nucleotides align to TRBD1. Trimming cost V 4 bases and J 5 bases; bases outside gene matches: 4. Germline CDR1 reads SGHNT; CDR2 reads YYREEE (reference sequence). The CDR3 extends over 13 amino acids. CDR3 sequence (DNA): TGTGCCAGCAGCCCGGGACAGGATTATGGCTACACCTTC. Translating it yields CASSPGQDYGYTF.

The chain links TRBV14 to TRBJ2-4; perhaps TRBD1 as D (5 bases). V was shortened by 1 base and J by 4 bases, with 8 bases between the two germline ends. Germline V CDR1 and CDR2: SGHDN, FVKESK. The CDR3 is made up of 14 amino acids. This CDR3 reads CASSQVAGKNIQYF. The CDR3 nucleotides read TGTGCCAGCAGCCAAGTTGCAGGGAAAAACATTCAGTACTTC.

This chain connects TRBV28 to TRBJ1-2, with D maybe TRBD1 (5 bases). The CDR3 loop spans 13 amino acids. Between the trimmed V and J ends, which lost 7 bases and 8 bases, there was a span of 17 bases. Germline V CDR1 and CDR2: MDHEN, SYDVKM. The CDR3 region has the DNA TGTGCCAGCACCAATTGGGGGGGGAGCGGCTACACCTTC. Amino acid sequence: CASTNWGGSGYTF.

The sample holds a few counts of this clone. This chain joins TRBV7-9 and TRBJ1-1; D gene ambiguous. CDR3 size: 15 residues. Germline values: CDR1 SEHNR, CDR2 FQNEAQ (reference sequence). V gave up 2 bases and J gave up 0 bases, with 10 bases separating them. The DNA of the CDR3 is TGTGCCAGCAGCTTACTGGACCCATTGAACACTGAAGCTTTCTTT. Its protein product is CASSLLDPLNTEAFF. The whole variable domain, filled in from reference TRBV7-9 and TRBJ1-1, reads DTGVSQNPRHKITKRGQNVTFRCDPISEHNRLYWYRQTLGQGPEFLTYFQNEAQLEKSRLLSDRFSAERPKGSFSTLEIQRTEQGDSAMYLCASSLLDPLNTEAFFGQGTRLTVV.

Notes on this clone: Other DNA sequences in the same sample also yield this CDR3. The chain links TRBV9 to TRBJ2-5, with D possibly called TRBD1 or TRBD2 (5 bases each). The germline CDR1 and CDR2 sequences are SGDLS and YYNGEE. This CDR3 spans 15 amino acids. V lost 0 bases and J 1 base, leaving 10 bases between the germline ends. This CDR3 reads CASSVGRGPQETQYF. The CDR3 nucleotides read TGTGCCAGCAGCGTAGGTAGGGGACCCCAAGAGACCCAGTACTTC.

V gene TRBV7-7 combines with J gene TRBJ2-5; no reliable D call. This CDR3 is 14 amino acids long. V lost 2 bases, J lost 3 bases, and 10 bases lay in between. Germline loops: CDR1 SSHAT, CDR2 FNYEAQ (reference sequence). CDR3 residues: CASSLNTDKETQYF. The CDR3 bases are TGTGCCAGCAGCTTAAATACGGATAAAGAGACCCAGTACTTC.

V usage is TRBV19 and J usage is TRBJ2-3, with a possible D match to TRBD1 (6 bases). Trimming removed 2 bases at V and 4 bases at J, with 13 bases between. Germline CDR1 and CDR2: LNHDA and SQIVND (reference sequence). The CDR3 has 15 amino acids. The CDR3 sequence is CASSIQGREADTQYF. The CDR3 DNA sequence: TGTGCCAGTAGTATACAGGGGCGAGAGGCAGATACGCAGTATTTT.

The chain combines TRBV18 with TRBJ1-1, with 8 nucleotides matching TRBD1. The CDR3 spans 11 residues. CDR1 and CDR2 from the germline V gene are KGHSH and LQKENI. V shed 8 bases, J shed 7 bases, and the junction held 3 bases outside the gene matches. In DNA form, the CDR3 reads TGTGCCAGCACGGACAGGGTTGAAGCTTTCTTT. Protein: CASTDRVEAFF.

The chain links TRBV29-1 to TRBJ2-3; tentatively, D is TRBD2 (6 bases). The CDR3 has 14 residues. The V gene's germline CDR1 is SQVTM and CDR2 ANQGSEA. Deletions cut 5 bases from V and 5 bases from J, with 17 bases between. The CDR3 bases are TGCAGCGTTATAGCGTCCTTGGGAGGAGATACGCAGTATTTT. Translation: CSVIASLGGDTQYF.

The genes are TRBV21-1 and TRBJ1-1. TRBV21-1 counts as a pseudogene. The CDR3 sequence is 11 residues long. The CDR3 region has the DNA TGTGCCAGCAGCAAAGGAGGGGGGGCTTTCTTT. Amino acids: CASSKGGGAFF.

V usage is TRBV4-1 and J usage is TRBJ2-1; D uncertain. The CDR3 totals 15 residues. With 0 bases removed from V and 2 bases from J, the gap between germline ends came to 8 bases. CDR1 and CDR2 (germline): MGHRA, YSYEKL. The CDR3, as DNA: TGCGCCAGCAGCCAAGAGACCCAAGCCTACAATGAGCAGTTCTTC. This gives the protein CASSQETQAYNEQFF.

Worth noting for this clone: Other DNA sequences within the sample encode an identical CDR3. The V and J genes are TRBV6-6 and TRBJ1-2; D is possibly TRBD1 (6 bases). Germline CDR1 reads MNHNY; CDR2 reads SVGAGI (reference sequence). The CDR3 covers 13 residues. The V end was cut by 5 bases, the J end by 6 bases, with 13 bases between. The CDR3 region has the DNA TGTGCCAGCAGTGTGACAGGAGTCGATGGCTACACCTTC. Protein: CASSVTGVDGYTF.

The V gene is TRBV28, the J gene TRBJ2-5; D tentatively fits TRBD1 or TRBD2 (6 bases each). Deletions cut 4 bases from V and 5 bases from J, with 11 bases between. Germline loops: CDR1 MDHEN, CDR2 SYDVKM. This CDR3 comprises 13 residues. DNA of the CDR3: TGTGCCAGCAGTTCCCGAGGGGGGGAGACCCAGTACTTC. Amino acids: CASSSRGGETQYF.

This clone was observed once. The chain has TRBV28 and TRBJ1-4, with D possibly TRBD1 on 6 matching bases. This CDR3 spans 19 amino acids. The germline V gene has CDR1 MDHEN and CDR2 SYDVKM. V gave up 3 bases and J gave up 2 bases, with 22 bases separating them. The chain's CDR3 is CASSFTPGGARVTNEKLFF. CDR3 DNA sequence: TGTGCCAGCAGTTTTACGCCTGGGGGGGCGAGAGTGACTAATGAAAAACTGTTTTTT. The whole variable domain, filled in from reference TRBV28 and TRBJ1-4, reads DVKVTQSSRYLVKRTGEKVFLECVQDMDHENMFWYRQDPGLGLRLIYFSYDVKMKEKGDIPEGYSVSREKKERFSLILESASTNQTSMYLCASSFTPGGARVTNEKLFFGSGTQLSVL.

Remarks on this clone: Other DNA sequences in this sample translate to the same CDR3. The chain has TRBV28 and TRBJ2-7; 9 bases map to TRBD1. V dropped 4 bases and J dropped 3; count of bases not matched to a gene: 7. Per germline, CDR1 MDHEN and CDR2 SYDVKM. CDR3 length: 15 amino acids. CDR3 bases: TGTGCCAGCAGTTCACCGGGACAGGGACGCTACGAGCAGTACTTC. Protein: CASSSPGQGRYEQYF.

In DNA form, the CDR3 reads TGTGCCAGCAGCCCCATATTCTCCCTAGGGACCGGGGAGCTGTTTTTT. It yields the protein CASSPIFSLGTGELFF. This rearrangement joins TRBV7-2 to TRBJ2-2; no clear D gene. The V gene's germline CDR1 is SGHTA and CDR2 FQGNSA. Between the trimmed V and J ends, which lost 5 bases and 5 bases, there was a span of 18 bases. The CDR3 totals 16 residues.

V is TRBV5-6 and J is TRBJ2-1; D not certain. The CDR3 has 15 amino acids. Deletions cut 0 bases from V and 0 bases from J, with 7 bases between. The germline CDR1 and CDR2 sequences are SGHDT and YYEEEE. CDR3 DNA: TGTGCCAGCAGCTTGGGGATGAGCTCCTACAATGAGCAGTTCTTC. The encoded protein is CASSLGMSSYNEQFF.